A selection of T cell receptor beta chains follows, all from one sample in a study of human T cells and chemical hapten exposure. TCRdb re-analysed the RACE reads in MiXCR, keeping a single row per CDR3 protein. The table has more than 250,000 distinct CDR3 sequences, about 9.4% seen once; the top ten hold under 2.5%. This material consisted of whole blood, taken in connection with sensitization to the hapten diphenylcyclopropenone (DPC). The receptors shown here come from a woman aged 40-49 years with alopecia areata. Some clones in this sample may be carry-over from other donors' samples. CDR3s include the opening cysteine and the closing phenylalanine or tryptophan. A D gene is named only where the DNA matches it firmly. Clone size is given for some rows only: seen once, a few or many times, or a class if the clone is expanded.

V	size	D	J	DNA	CDR3
TRBV10-3	few	NA	TRBJ2-3	TGTGCCATCAGTGAGGTCCAGGGCACAGATACGCAGTATTTT	CAISEVQGTDTQYF
TRBV27	few	NA	TRBJ2-2	TGTGCCAGCAGGATAGGGGTTACCGGGGAGCTGTTTTTT	CASRIGVTGELFF
TRBV7-9	NA	NA	TRBJ2-1	TGTGCCAGCAGCCGAATGAGGAACGCCAATGAGCAGTTCTTC	CASSRMRNANEQFF
TRBV7-8	few	NA	TRBJ2-2	TGTGCCAGCAGCTTAGCGCTAGGTTCCGGGGAGCTGTTTTTT	CASSLALGSGELFF
TRBV4-3	few	NA	TRBJ1-1	TGCGCCAGCAGCCAGGCGGTCAACACTGAAGCTTTCTTT	CASSQAVNTEAFF
TRBV29-1	NA	TRBD2	TRBJ2-1	TGCAGCGTTGGAATAGCGGGAACTGAGCAGTTCTTC	CSVGIAGTEQFF
TRBV28	NA	NA	TRBJ1-6	TGTGCCAGCAGCCGCCGGGGTAATTCACCCCTCCACTTT	CASSRRGNSPLHF
TRBV7-2	NA	TRBD2	TRBJ2-5	TGTGCCAGCAGCCTAATAGGACTAGCGGCATCTCAAGAGACCCAGTACTTC	CASSLIGLAASQETQYF
TRBV4-2	NA	NA	TRBJ2-2	TGTGCCAGCAGCCAAGATGATGGAGGGGAGCTGTTTTTT	CASSQDDGGELFF
TRBV7-2	NA	NA	TRBJ2-5	TGTGCCAGCAGCTTAATCGGGTTTTACCAAGAGACCCAGTACTTC	CASSLIGFYQETQYF
TRBV28	few	TRBD2	TRBJ2-5	TGTGCCAGTCGCCGACCAGCGGGAGGCCCAGAGACCCAGTACTTC	CASRRPAGGPETQYF
TRBV6-5	few	NA	TRBJ1-1	TGTGCCAGCAGGGGACTCCCGGGCACTGAAGCTTTCTTT	CASRGLPGTEAFF
TRBV7-8	few	NA	TRBJ2-2	TGTGCCAGCAGACTAGGAGTTCCCGCGAACACCGGGGAGCTGTTTTTT	CASRLGVPANTGELFF
TRBV4-1	few	TRBD2	TRBJ2-1	TGCGCCAGCAGCCGGGGGATGGCTAGCGGGCGAGCCAATGAGCAGTTCTTC	CASSRGMASGRANEQFF
TRBV7-8	NA	TRBD2	TRBJ2-5	TGTGCCAGCAGCTGGGGACTAGCGGAGATCGTGGAGACCCAGTACTTC	CASSWGLAEIVETQYF
TRBV28	many	NA	TRBJ2-7	TGTGCCAGCAGTTTGAGACTCGGGGGCTACGAGCAGTACTTC	CASSLRLGGYEQYF
TRBV9	NA	TRBD1	TRBJ2-3	TGTGCCAGCAGCGTAGAGGGCGGACAGGGGACAGATACGCAGTATTTT	CASSVEGGQGTDTQYF
TRBV28	NA	NA	TRBJ2-3	TGTGCCAGCAGAGAGACAGATACGCAGTATTTT	CASRETDTQYF
TRBV9	NA	TRBD1	TRBJ1-4	TGTGCCAGCAGCCCCCGTTTTTCGTCAGGGGGTAATGAAAAACTGTTTTTT	CASSPRFSSGGNEKLFF
TRBV5-1	few	TRBD1	TRBJ1-2	TGCGCCAGCGGGGAATCCATAGGGACAGGGGTTGGCTACACCTTC	CASGESIGTGVGYTF
TRBV12-3/TRBV12-4	many	NA	TRBJ2-5	TGTGCCAGCAGTTCTTCAGGGAGGGGGGAGACCCAGTACTTC	CASSSSGRGETQYF
TRBV24-1	few	TRBD2	TRBJ2-3	TGTGCCACCAGTGAACCGACTAGCGGGAGCACAGATACGCAGTATTTT	CATSEPTSGSTDTQYF
TRBV7-2	NA	NA	TRBJ2-3	TGTGCCAGCAGCCCGGTCCCCTCAAGCACAGATACGCAGTATTTT	CASSPVPSSTDTQYF
TRBV20-1	few	TRBD2	TRBJ2-1	TGCAGTGCTAGAGAGGCACGGGGGGGAGGTCGAAGCTCCTACAATGAGCAGTTCTTC	CSAREARGGGRSSYNEQFF
TRBV28	medium-sized	TRBD2	TRBJ2-1	TGTGCCGGAAGGACTAGCGGTTACAATGAGCAGTTCTTC	CAGRTSGYNEQFF
TRBV6-5	NA	NA	TRBJ2-7	TGTGCCAGCAGTTACGGGCGACGGGCCTACGAGCAGTACTTC	CASSYGRRAYEQYF
TRBV10-3	NA	TRBD1	TRBJ1-1	TGTGCCATCAGTGGAACGGGACAGGGGGGGACTGAAGCTTTCTTT	CAISGTGQGGTEAFF
TRBV20-1	many	TRBD1	TRBJ1-5	TGCAGTGCTCCCGGACAGGGGCGCAATCAGCCCCAGCATTTT	CSAPGQGRNQPQHF
TRBV20-1	few	NA	TRBJ1-2	TGCAGTGCCGGTCCGGGAGGGGCAGGCGATGGCTACACCTTC	CSAGPGGAGDGYTF
TRBV20-1	once	NA	TRBJ2-7	TGCAGTACTAGACCCAGCGACAGCCCCTACGAGCAGTACTTC	CSTRPSDSPYEQYF
TRBV7-6	many	TRBD1	TRBJ1-4	TGTGCCAGCAAAACAGGGGGCAATGAAAAACTGTTTTTT	CASKTGGNEKLFF
TRBV6-5	few	NA	TRBJ2-2	TGTGCCAGCAGCAAGGGCCGTGAGCTGTTTTTT	CASSKGRELFF
TRBV18	many	NA	TRBJ1-6	TGTGCCAGCTCACCACAAACTGAGGACCCCCTCCACTTT	CASSPQTEDPLHF
TRBV7-9	NA	TRBD2	TRBJ2-1	TGTGCCAGCAGCACGGGACTAGCGGGCCTCAATGAGCAGTTCTTC	CASSTGLAGLNEQFF
TRBV28	many	NA	TRBJ1-4	TGTGCCAGCATAGGACGGAGAAATGAAAAACTGTTTTTT	CASIGRRNEKLFF
TRBV4-2	few	NA	TRBJ2-7	TGTGCCAGCAGCCAGGACAAATTTTCCTACGAGCAGTACTTC	CASSQDKFSYEQYF
TRBV9	NA	TRBD2	TRBJ2-2	TGTGCCAGCAGCGCCCCCGCGGGAGGTTCGGGTGCCGGGGAGCTGTTTTTT	CASSAPAGGSGAGELFF
TRBV28	few	TRBD2	TRBJ2-5	TGTGCCGCCCGGGAGGGACGAGAGACCCAGTACTTC	CAAREGRETQYF
TRBV3-1	few	NA	TRBJ2-1	TGTGCCAGCAGCCAGCCCGGGACGACCAATGAGCAGTTCTTC	CASSQPGTTNEQFF
TRBV6-5	NA	NA	TRBJ1-6	TGTGCCAGCAGTCTGGGTGGGCGGATTTCACCCCTCCACTTT	CASSLGGRISPLHF
TRBV4-2	few	NA	TRBJ1-5	TGTGCCAGCAGCCTTACAGGACCCGCTCTTGGGGGTACGTTTAGTAGCAATCAGCCCCAGCATTTT	CASSLTGPALGGTFSSNQPQHF
TRBV28	NA	TRBD2	TRBJ2-2	TGTGCCAGCAGGCTGACTAGCGGGTTCTCTGCGAACACCGGGGAGCTGTTTTTT	CASRLTSGFSANTGELFF
TRBV9	many	NA	TRBJ2-1	TGTGCCAGCAGCGTAGACCACTACAATGAGCAGTTCTTC	CASSVDHYNEQFF
TRBV7-2	few	TRBD1	TRBJ2-1	TGTGCCAGCAGCTTAAGGAGGACAGGTAGCGATGAGCAGTTCTTC	CASSLRRTGSDEQFF